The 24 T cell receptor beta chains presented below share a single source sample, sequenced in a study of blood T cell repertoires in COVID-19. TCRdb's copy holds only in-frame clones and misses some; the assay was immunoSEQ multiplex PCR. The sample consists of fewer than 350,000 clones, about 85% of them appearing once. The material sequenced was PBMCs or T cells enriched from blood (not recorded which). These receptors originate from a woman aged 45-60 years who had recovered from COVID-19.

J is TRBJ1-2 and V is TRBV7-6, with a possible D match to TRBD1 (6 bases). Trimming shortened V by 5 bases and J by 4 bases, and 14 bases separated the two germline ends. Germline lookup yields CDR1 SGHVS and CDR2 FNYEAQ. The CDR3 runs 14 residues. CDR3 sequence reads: CASSPGQLIYGYTF. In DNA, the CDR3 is TGTGCCAGCAGCCCCGGACAGCTCATCTATGGCTACACCTTC.

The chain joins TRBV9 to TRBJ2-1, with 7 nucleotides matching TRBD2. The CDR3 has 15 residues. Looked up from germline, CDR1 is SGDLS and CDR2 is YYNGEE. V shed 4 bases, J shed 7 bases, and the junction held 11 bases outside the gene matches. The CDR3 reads CASSSGRANSNEQFF. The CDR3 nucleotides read TGTGCCAGCAGCTCTGGGAGGGCCAATTCGAATGAGCAGTTCTTC.

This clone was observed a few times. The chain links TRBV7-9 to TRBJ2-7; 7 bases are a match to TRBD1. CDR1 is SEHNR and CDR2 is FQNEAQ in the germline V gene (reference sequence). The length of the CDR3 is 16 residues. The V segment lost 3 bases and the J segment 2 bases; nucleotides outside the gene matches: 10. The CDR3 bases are TGTGCCAGCAGCTTGGGGGCCGGGACAGCGACCTACGAGCAGTACTTC. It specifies CASSLGAGTATYEQYF.

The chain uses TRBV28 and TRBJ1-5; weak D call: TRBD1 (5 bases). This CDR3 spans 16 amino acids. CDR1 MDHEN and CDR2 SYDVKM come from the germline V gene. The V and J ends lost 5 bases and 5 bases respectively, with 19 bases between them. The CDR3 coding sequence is TGTGCCAGCAGTGGGGACTCGTCCCCCCATCATCAGCCCCAGCATTTT. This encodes CASSGDSSPHHQPQHF.

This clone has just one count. CDR3 sequence (DNA): TGTGCCAGTAACCCACTTCGACAGGGGGCCAACTATGGCTACACCTTC. It codes for CASNPLRQGANYGYTF. The chain is built from TRBV19 and TRBJ1-2, with 10 bases fitting TRBD1. This CDR3 contains 16 residues. Trimming at V came to 7 bases and at J to 2 bases, leaving 10 bases not matched to a gene. CDR1 LNHDA and CDR2 SQIVND come from the germline V gene (reference sequence). Supplemented by reference TRBV19 and TRBJ1-2, the full variable domain reads DGGITQSPKYLFRKEGQNVTLSCEQNLNHDAMYWYRQDPGQGLRLIYYSQIVNDFQKGDIAEGYSVSREKKESFPLTVTSAQKNPTAFYLCASNPLRQGANYGYTFGSGTRLTVV.

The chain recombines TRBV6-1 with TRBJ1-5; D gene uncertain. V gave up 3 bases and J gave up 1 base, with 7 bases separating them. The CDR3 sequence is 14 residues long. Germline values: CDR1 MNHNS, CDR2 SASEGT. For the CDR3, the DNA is TGTGCCAGCAGTGACCCGGGAAGCAATCAGCCCCAGCATTTT. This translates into CASSDPGSNQPQHF.

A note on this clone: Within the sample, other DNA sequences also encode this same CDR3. The CDR3 reads CASSSYTDTQYF. In DNA, the CDR3 is TGTGCCAGCAGCTCGTACACAGATACGCAGTATTTT. J is TRBJ2-3 and V is TRBV7-2; no clear D gene. Trimming took 4 bases from V and 2 from J, leaving 4 bases between them. The CDR3 covers 12 residues. Germline lookup yields CDR1 SGHTA and CDR2 FQGNSA.

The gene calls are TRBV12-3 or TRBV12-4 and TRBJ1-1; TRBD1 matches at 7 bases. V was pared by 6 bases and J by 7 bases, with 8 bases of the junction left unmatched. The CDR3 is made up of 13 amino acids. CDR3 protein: CASSRGQDLEAFF. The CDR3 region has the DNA TGTGCCAGCAGCCGTGGACAGGACCTTGAAGCTTTCTTT.

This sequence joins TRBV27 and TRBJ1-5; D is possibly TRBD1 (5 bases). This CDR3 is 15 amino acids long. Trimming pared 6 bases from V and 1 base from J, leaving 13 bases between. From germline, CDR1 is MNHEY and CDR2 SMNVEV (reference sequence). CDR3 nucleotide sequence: TGTGCCAGCAGGGTAGGGGTGATCAGCAATCAGCCCCAGCATTTT. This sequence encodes CASRVGVISNQPQHF.

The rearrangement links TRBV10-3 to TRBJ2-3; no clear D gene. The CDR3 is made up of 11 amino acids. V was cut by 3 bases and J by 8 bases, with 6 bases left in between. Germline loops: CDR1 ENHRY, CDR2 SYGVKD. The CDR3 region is CAISELVTQYF. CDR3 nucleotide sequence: TGTGCCATCAGTGAATTAGTTACGCAGTATTTT.

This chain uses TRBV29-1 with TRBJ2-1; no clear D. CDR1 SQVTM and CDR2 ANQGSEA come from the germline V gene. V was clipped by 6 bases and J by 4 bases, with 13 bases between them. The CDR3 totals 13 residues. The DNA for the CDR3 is TGCAGCGTGCGCGGTCGTGGATACAATGAGCAGTTCTTC. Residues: CSVRGRGYNEQFF.

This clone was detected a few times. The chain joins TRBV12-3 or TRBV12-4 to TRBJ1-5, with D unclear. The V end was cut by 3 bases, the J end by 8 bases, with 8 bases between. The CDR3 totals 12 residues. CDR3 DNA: TGTGCCAGCAGTTTCACGGGAGAGCCCCAGCATTTT. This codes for CASSFTGEPQHF.

In DNA form, the CDR3 reads TGCGCCAGCAGTGAGTACAGGGTGACTGAAGCTTTCTTT. Its translation: CASSEYRVTEAFF. The chain links TRBV10-1 to TRBJ1-1, with D maybe TRBD1 (6 bases). The CDR3 runs 13 residues. Germline CDR1 reads WNHNN; CDR2 reads SYGVQD (reference sequence). The V end lost 1 base, the J end lost 5 bases, and 8 bases lay between the germline ends.

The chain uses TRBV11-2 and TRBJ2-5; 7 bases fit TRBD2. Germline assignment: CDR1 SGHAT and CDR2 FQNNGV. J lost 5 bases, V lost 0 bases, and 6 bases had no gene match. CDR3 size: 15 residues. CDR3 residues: CASSLERTSVETQYF. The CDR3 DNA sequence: TGTGCCAGCAGCTTAGAACGCACTAGCGTGGAGACCCAGTACTTC.

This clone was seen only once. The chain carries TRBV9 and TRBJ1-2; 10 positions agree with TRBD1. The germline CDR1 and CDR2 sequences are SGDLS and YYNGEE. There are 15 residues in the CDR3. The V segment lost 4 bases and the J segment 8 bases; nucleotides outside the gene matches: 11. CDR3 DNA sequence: TGTGCCAGCAGCCCCCGGGACAGGGGTTTGCGGGGCTACACCTTC. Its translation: CASSPRDRGLRGYTF.

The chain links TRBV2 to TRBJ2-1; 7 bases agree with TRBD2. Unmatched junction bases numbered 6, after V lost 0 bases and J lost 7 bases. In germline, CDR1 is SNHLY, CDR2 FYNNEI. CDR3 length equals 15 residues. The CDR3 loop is CASSEAFRRGNEQFF. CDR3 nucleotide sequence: TGTGCCAGCAGTGAAGCATTCAGGCGGGGGAATGAGCAGTTCTTC.

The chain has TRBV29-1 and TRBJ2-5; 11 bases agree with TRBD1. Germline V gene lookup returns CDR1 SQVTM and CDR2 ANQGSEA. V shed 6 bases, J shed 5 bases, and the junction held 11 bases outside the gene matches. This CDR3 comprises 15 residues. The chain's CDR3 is CSVGRGTGGWETQYF. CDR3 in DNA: TGCAGCGTCGGCCGCGGGACAGGGGGGTGGGAGACCCAGTACTTC.

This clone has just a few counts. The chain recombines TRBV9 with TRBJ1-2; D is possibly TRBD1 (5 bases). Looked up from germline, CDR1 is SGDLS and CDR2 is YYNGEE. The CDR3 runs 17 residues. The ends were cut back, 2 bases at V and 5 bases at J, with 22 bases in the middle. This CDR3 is CASSVGQGGMIGYGYTF. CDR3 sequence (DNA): TGTGCCAGCAGCGTTGGCCAGGGAGGGATGATAGGGTATGGCTACACCTTC.

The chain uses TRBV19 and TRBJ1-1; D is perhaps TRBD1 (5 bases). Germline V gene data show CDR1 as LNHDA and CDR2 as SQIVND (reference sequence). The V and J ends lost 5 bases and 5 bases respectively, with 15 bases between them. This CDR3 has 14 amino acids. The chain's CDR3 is CASSSGTGGTEAFF. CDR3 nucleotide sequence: TGTGCCAGTAGTTCCGGGACTGGCGGGACTGAAGCTTTCTTT.

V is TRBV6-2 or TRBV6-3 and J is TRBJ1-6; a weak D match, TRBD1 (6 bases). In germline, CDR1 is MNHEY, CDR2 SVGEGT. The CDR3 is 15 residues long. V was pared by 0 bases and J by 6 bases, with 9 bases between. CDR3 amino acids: CASSYSGRGNSPLHF. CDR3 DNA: TGTGCCAGCAGTTACTCAGGCAGGGGTAATTCACCCCTCCACTTT.

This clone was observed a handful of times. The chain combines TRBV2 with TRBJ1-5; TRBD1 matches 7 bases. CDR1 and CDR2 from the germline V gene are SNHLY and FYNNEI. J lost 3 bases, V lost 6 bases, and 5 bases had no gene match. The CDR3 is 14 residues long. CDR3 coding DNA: TGTGCCAGCAGGCGGACAGGAAACAATCAGCCCCAGCATTTT. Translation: CASRRTGNNQPQHF.

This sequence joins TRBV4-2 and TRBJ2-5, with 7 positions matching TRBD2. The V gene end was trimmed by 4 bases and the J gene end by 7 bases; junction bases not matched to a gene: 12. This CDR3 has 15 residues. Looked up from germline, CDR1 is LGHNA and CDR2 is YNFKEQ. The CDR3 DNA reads TGTGCCAGCAGCCCAGGTGGACTAGGTCTAGGGACCCAGTACTTC. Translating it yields CASSPGGLGLGTQYF.

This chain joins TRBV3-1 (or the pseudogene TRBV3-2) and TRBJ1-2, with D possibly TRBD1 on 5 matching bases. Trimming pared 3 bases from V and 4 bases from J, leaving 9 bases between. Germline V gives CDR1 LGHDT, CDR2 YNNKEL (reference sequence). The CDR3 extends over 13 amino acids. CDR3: CASSQGGTYGYTF. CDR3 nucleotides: TGTGCCAGCAGCCAGGGGGGAACCTATGGCTACACCTTC.

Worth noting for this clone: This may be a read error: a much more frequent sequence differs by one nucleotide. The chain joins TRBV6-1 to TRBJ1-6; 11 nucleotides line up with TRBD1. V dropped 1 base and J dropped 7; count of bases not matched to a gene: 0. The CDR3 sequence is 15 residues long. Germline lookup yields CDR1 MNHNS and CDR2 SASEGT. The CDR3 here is CASSEGTGGNSPLHF. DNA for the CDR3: TGTGCCAGCAGTGAAGGGACAGGGGGCAATTCACCCCTCCACTTT.